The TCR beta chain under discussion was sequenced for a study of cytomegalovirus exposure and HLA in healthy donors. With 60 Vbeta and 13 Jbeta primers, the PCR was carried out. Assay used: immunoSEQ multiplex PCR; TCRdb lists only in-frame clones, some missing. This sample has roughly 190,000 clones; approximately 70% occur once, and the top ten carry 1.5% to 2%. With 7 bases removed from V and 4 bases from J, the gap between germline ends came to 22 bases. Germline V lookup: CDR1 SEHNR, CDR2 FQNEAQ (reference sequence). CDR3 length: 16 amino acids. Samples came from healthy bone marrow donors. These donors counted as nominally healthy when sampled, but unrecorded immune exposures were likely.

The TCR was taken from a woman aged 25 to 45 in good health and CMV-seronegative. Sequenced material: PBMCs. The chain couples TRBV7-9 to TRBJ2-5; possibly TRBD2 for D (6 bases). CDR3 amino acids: CASTGVENGGRETQYF. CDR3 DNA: TGTGCCAGCACCGGCGTGGAGAACGGAGGGAGAGAGACCCAGTACTTC. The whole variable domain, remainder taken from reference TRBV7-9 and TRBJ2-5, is DTGVSQNPRHKITKRGQNVTFRCDPISEHNRLYWYRQTLGQGPEFLTYFQNEAQLEKSRLLSDRFSAERPKGSFSTLEIQRTEQGDSAMYLCASTGVENGGRETQYFGPGTRLLVL.